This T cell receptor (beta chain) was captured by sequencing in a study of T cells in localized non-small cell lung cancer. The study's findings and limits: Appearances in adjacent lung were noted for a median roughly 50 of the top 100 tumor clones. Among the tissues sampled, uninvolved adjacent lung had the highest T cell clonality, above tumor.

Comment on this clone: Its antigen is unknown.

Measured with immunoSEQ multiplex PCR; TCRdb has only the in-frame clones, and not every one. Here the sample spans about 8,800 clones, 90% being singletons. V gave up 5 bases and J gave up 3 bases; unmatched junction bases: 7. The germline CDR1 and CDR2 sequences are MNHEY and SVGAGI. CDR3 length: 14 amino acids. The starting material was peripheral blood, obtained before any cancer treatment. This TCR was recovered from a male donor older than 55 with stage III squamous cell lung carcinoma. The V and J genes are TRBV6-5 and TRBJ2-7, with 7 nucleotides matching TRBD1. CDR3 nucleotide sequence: TGTGCCAGCAGTCCTGACAGGGATGGCTACGAGCAGTACTTC. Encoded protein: CASSPDRDGYEQYF.